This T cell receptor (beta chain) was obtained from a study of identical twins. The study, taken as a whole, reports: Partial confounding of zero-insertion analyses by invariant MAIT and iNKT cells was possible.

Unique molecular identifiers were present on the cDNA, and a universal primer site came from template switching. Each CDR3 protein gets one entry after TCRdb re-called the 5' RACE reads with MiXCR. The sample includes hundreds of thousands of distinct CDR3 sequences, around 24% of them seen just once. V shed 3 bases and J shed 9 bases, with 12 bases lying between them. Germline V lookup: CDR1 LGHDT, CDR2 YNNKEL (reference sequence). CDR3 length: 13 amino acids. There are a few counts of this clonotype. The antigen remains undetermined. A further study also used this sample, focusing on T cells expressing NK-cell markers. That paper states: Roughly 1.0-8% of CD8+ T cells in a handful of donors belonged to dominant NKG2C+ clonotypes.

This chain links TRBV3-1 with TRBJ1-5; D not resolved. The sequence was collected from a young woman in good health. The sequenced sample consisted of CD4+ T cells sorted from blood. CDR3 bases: TGTGCCAGCAGCCACGCCCCTGATCGGCCCCAGCATTTT. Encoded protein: CASSHAPDRPQHF.